This TCR beta chain was retrieved from a study of T cell responses to AZD1222 COVID-19 vaccine. The wider study: The analysis combined second doses at about 4 or about 12 weeks. General study findings and limits: White British ancestry dominated among donors, who included more females, and clonal diversity was possibly underestimated. At study baseline, merely a handful of AZD1222 recipients were seropositive.

In the case of this clone: Its specificity is unknown.

V gave up 4 bases and J gave up 4 bases, with 7 bases separating them. Per germline, CDR1 SQVTM and CDR2 ANQGSEA. The CDR3 is 11 residues long. The table came from immunoSEQ multiplex PCR; TCRdb's copy has only in-frame clones and leaves some out. The sample has around 100,000 clones, around 84% seen once. The chain has TRBV29-1 and TRBJ1-2; D remains unclear. The sequence derives from an adult in good health. The sequences come from peripheral blood, collected on day 0 of AZD1222 vaccination. CDR3 amino acids: CSVGQIYGYTF. The CDR3 region has the DNA TGCAGCGTTGGCCAGATCTATGGCTACACCTTC.